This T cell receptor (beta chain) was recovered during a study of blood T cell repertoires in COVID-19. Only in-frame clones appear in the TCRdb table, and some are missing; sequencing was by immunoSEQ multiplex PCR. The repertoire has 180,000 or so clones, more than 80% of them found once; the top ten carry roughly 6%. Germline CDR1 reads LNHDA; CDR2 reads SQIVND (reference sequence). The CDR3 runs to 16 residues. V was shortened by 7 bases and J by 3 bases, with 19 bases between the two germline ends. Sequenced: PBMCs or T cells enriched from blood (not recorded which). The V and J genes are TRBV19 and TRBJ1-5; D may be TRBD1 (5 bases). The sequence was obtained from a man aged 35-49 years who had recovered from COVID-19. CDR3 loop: CASNNLDRSFNQPQHF. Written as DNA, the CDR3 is TGTGCCAGTAACAACCTCGACAGATCATTCAATCAGCCCCAGCATTTT.